This T cell receptor (beta chain) was profiled in a study of blood T cell repertoires in COVID-19. Study-wide context: From the United States, Italy and Spain came samples of acute and convalescent COVID-19. Sources were T cells, B-cell-depleted T cells, or PBMCs; the material itself was cDNA or gDNA.

The length of the CDR3 is 13 residues. Unmatched junction bases numbered 2, after V lost 3 bases and J lost 6 bases. The germline CDR1 and CDR2 sequences are MNHEY and SMNVEV (reference sequence). In the original analysis: Quantification of nucleated cells was approximated via reference gene primer amplification. Assay used: immunoSEQ multiplex PCR; TCRdb lists only in-frame clones, some missing. D and trimming were read from the DNA, whereas the V and J calls and clone size are those reported in that table. The data show tens of thousands of clones, with roughly nine tenths seen just once and 1.6% held by the top ten.

The gene calls are TRBV27 and TRBJ1-2; TRBD1 aligns across 9 bases. The specimen was peripheral blood. This sequence was found in a man between 60 and 70 years old with acute or convalescent COVID-19. The CDR3: CASSLDRGHGYTF. In DNA, the CDR3 is TGTGCCAGCAGTTTGGACAGGGGCCATGGCTACACCTTC.